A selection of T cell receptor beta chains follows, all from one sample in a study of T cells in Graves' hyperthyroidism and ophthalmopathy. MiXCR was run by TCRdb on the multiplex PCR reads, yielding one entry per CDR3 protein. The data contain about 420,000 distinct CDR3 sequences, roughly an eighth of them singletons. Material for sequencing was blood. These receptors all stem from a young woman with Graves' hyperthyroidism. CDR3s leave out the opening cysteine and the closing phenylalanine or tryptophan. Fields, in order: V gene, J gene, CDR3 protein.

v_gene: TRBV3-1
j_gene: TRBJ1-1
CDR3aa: ASSHRGLPEAF

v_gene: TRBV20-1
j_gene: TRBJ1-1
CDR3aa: SNFLQGNTEAF

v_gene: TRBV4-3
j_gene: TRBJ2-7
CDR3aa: ASSQDGGLAGYEQY

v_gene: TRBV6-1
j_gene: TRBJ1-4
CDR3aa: ASSEDSGQGSEKLF

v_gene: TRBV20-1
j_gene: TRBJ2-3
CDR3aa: SAKLSDTQY

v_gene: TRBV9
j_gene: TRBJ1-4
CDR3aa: ASSVAGTEREKLF

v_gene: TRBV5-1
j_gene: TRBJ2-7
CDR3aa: ASSRGGRQGLSEQY

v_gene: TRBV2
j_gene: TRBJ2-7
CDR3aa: ASSPGSPIYEQY

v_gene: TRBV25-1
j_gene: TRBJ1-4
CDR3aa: ASSETGAENEKLF

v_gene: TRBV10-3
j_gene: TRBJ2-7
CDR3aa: AISDGQRGGPYEQY

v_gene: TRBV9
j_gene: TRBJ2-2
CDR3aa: ASSVQEGTGELF

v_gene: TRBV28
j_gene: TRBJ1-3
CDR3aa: ASSQGSSGNTIY

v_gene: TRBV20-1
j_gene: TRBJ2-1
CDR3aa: SARPSGRNEQF